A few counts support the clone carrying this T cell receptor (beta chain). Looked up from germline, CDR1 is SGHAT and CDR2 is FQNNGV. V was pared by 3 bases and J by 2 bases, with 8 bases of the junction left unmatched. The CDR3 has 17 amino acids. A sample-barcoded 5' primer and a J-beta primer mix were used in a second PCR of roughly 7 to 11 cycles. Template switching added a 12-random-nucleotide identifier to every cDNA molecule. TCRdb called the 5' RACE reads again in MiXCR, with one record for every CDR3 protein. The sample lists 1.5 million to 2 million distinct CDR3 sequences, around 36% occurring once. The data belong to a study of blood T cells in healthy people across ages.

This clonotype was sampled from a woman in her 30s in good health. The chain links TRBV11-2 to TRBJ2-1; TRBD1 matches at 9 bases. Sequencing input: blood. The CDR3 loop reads CASSFKTGGAPYNEQFF. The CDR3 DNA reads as TGTGCCAGCAGCTTTAAAACAGGGGGCGCGCCCTACAATGAGCAGTTCTTC.